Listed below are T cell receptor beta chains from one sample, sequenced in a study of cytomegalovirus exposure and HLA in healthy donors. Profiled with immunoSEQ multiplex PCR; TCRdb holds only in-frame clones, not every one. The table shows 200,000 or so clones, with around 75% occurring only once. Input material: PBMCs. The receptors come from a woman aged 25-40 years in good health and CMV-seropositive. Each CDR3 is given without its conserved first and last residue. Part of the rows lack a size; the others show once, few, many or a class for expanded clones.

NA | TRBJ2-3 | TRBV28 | ASTSLWGQGTDTQY
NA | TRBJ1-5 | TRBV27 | ASSPVNRGNQPQH
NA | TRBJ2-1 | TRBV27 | ASSFSTNNEQF
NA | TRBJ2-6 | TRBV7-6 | ASSLVMRTSGANVLT
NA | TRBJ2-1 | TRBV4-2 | ASSPGLATYNEQF
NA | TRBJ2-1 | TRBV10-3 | AIQPGDNEQF
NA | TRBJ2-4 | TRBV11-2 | ASSLSGQGYVDIQY
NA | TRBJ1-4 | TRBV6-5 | ASSLTGANEKLF
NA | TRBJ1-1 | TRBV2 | ASMRGNTEAF
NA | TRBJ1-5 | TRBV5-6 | ASSLGDRLNQPQH
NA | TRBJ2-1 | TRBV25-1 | ASSEYGARVTYNEQF
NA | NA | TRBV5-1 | ASTSSGNYEQY
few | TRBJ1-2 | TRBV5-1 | ASSLSGQGYGYT
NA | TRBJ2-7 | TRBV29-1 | SVGGFLAGDAMNNYEQY
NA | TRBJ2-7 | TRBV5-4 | ASSLGQGAYEQY
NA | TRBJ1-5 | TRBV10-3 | AISGVQQGGQPQH
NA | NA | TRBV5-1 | ASSLEPLAGGPGDYEQY
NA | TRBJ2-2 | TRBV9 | ASSQQGENTGELF
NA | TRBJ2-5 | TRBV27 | ASSPFRTRDTASSQY
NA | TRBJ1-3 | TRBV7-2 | ASSLNQGASGNTIY
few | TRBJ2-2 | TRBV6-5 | ATTQGAIGELF
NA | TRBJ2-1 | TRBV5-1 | ASSWTSGNEQF
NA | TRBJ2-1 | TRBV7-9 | ASSLEREGPF
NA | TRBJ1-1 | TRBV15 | ATSRGLFTGPNTEAF
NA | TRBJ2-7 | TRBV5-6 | ASSLWPGTGMIGQY
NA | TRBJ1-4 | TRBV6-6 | ASRRGQANEKLF
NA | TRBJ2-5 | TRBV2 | ASRGGETQY
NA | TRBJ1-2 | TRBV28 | ASSWAEGGQKVGYT